This TCR beta chain was captured in a study of technical replicates of blood from a handful of donors. The data were produced by immunoSEQ multiplex PCR, yet TCRdb's version contains in-frame clones alone and is incomplete. The sample shows 55,000 to 80,000 clones, 93% of them seen only once. Trimming took off 5 bases at V and 0 bases at J, with 13 bases between the two ends. The CDR3 contains 14 residues. Germline assignment: CDR1 SQVTM and CDR2 ANQGSEA. This clone has just one count. Input material: T cells isolated from PBMCs. This clonotype was sampled from a human donor in good health. The V call is TRBV29-1, the J call TRBJ1-2; unclear D gene. CDR3 bases: TGCAGCGTTCCTTCTCCGCCAGCTAACTATGGCTACACCTTC. This codes for CSVPSPPANYGYTF.